The next 24 T cell receptor beta chains were all read from a single sample in a study of technical replicates of blood from a handful of donors. Produced via immunoSEQ multiplex PCR; TCRdb's table is partial and in-frame only. Among 60,000 to 70,000 clones listed, about 98% were seen once. Sequenced material: T cells isolated from PBMCs. The receptors stem from a human donor in good health.

By share, this clone counts as medium-sized. The chain combines TRBV4-1 with TRBJ1-1, with D perhaps matching TRBD1 (6 bases). CDR3 length: 14 residues. Trimming removed 5 bases at V and 2 bases at J, with 12 bases between. CDR1 is MGHRA, CDR2 YSYEKL, per germline. The CDR3 is CASSGRTENTEAFF. The CDR3 nucleotides read TGCGCCAGCAGCGGACGGACAGAAAACACTGAAGCTTTCTTT.

The chain combines TRBV15 with TRBJ2-5; TRBD1 agrees at 8 bases. The V gene end was trimmed by 8 bases and the J gene end by 2 bases; junction bases not matched to a gene: 10. The CDR3 consists of 15 residues. The germline gives CDR1 LNHNV, CDR2 YYDKDF (reference sequence). CDR3 coding DNA: TGTGCCACCTGGGCAGGGGGCAGGGTTCAAGAGACCCAGTACTTC. Translated, it gives CATWAGGRVQETQYF.

The genes are TRBV28 and TRBJ2-1; D unclear. In germline, CDR1 is MDHEN, CDR2 SYDVKM. Trimming shortened V by 1 base and J by 10 bases, and 11 bases separated the two germline ends. The CDR3 consists of 13 residues. CDR3 sequence: CASSLSYQREQFF. DNA for the CDR3: TGTGCCAGCAGTTTATCCTACCAGCGAGAGCAGTTCTTC.

This chain connects TRBV10-2 to TRBJ2-2; 11 bases are shared with TRBD2. The germline V gene has CDR1 WSHSY and CDR2 SAAADI. The CDR3 is made up of 15 amino acids. With V trimmed by 5 bases and J by 2 bases, 1 base remained unmatched. Here the CDR3 DNA reads TGCGCCAGCAGTCGACTAGCGGGAAACACCGGGGAGCTGTTTTTT. It translates to CASSRLAGNTGELFF.

The chain recombines TRBV19 with TRBJ2-5; TRBD2 agrees at 11 bases. The CDR3 spans 15 residues. V gave up 3 bases and J gave up 1 base; unmatched junction bases: 1. In germline, CDR1 is LNHDA, CDR2 SQIVND (reference sequence). DNA of the CDR3: TGTGCCAGTAGTATGACTAGCGGGGTCCAAGAGACCCAGTACTTC. Amino acids: CASSMTSGVQETQYF. Full variable domain (rest looked up from reference TRBV19 and TRBJ2-5): DGGITQSPKYLFRKEGQNVTLSCEQNLNHDAMYWYRQDPGQGLRLIYYSQIVNDFQKGDIAEGYSVSREKKESFPLTVTSAQKNPTAFYLCASSMTSGVQETQYFGPGTRLLVL.

The chain couples TRBV2 to TRBJ2-1; 14 bases fit TRBD2. This CDR3 has 15 residues. J was trimmed by 8 bases and V by 7 bases; bases with no gene match: 7. The V gene's germline CDR1 is SNHLY and CDR2 FYNNEI. CDR3 region: CASIRTSGGRDEQFF. The CDR3 bases are TGTGCCAGCATTAGGACTAGCGGGGGGCGGGATGAGCAGTTCTTC.

This rearrangement joins TRBV25-1 to TRBJ1-2, with 7 positions matching TRBD1. The length of the CDR3 is 16 residues. CDR1 MGHDK and CDR2 SYGVNS come from the germline V gene. V gave up 3 bases and J gave up 6 bases; unmatched junction bases: 13. DNA of the CDR3: TGTGCCAGCAGTGACCCTAGGACAGGCGAAAGCGATGGCTACACCTTC. Protein product: CASSDPRTGESDGYTF.

This clone was found once. The chain has TRBV5-1 and TRBJ1-4; no firm D call. With 0 bases removed from V and 4 bases from J, the gap between germline ends came to 7 bases. Looked up from germline, CDR1 is SGHRS and CDR2 is YFSETQ. The CDR3 length is 14 residues. This CDR3 reads CASSLGSNNEKLFF. Here the CDR3 DNA reads TGCGCCAGCAGCTTGGGGTCTAATAATGAAAAACTGTTTTTT.

The chain uses TRBV11-2 and TRBJ2-7, with a possible D match to TRBD2 (6 bases). The germline V and J ends were trimmed by 3 bases and 7 bases, with 19 bases remaining between them. Germline values: CDR1 SGHAT, CDR2 FQNNGV. This CDR3 is 15 amino acids long. This CDR3 reads CASSLGIPGVGEQYF. CDR3 sequence (DNA): TGTGCCAGCAGCTTGGGTATCCCGGGAGTGGGTGAGCAGTACTTC. The full variable domain, rest sourced from reference TRBV11-2 and TRBJ2-7, is EAGVAQSPRYKIIEKRQSVAFWCNPISGHATLYWYQQILGQGPKLLIQFQNNGVVDDSQLPKDRFSAERLKGVDSTLKIQPAKLEDSAVYLCASSLGIPGVGEQYFGPGTRLTVT.

V usage is TRBV11-2 and J usage is TRBJ2-7; TRBD2 is a possible D gene (5 bases). The CDR3 is 16 residues long. The V end lost 1 base, the J end lost 0 bases, and 13 bases lay between the germline ends. Germline lookup yields CDR1 SGHAT and CDR2 FQNNGV. CDR3: CASSLVQSGDSYEQYF. DNA of the CDR3: TGTGCCAGCAGCTTAGTTCAAAGCGGAGACTCCTACGAGCAGTACTTC.

V and J are TRBV27 and TRBJ2-2; D gene uncertain. The V gene lost 3 bases and the J gene lost 6 bases, with 5 bases spanning the gap. Germline values: CDR1 MNHEY, CDR2 SMNVEV (reference sequence). The CDR3 is 12 residues long. CDR3 residues: CASSFIPGELFF. The CDR3 DNA is TGTGCCAGCAGTTTTATTCCCGGGGAGCTGTTTTTT.

J is TRBJ2-1 and V is TRBV7-9; D unclear. CDR1 and CDR2 from the germline V gene are SEHNR and FQNEAQ (reference sequence). V gave up 11 bases and J gave up 8 bases, with 13 bases separating them. The CDR3 is made up of 11 amino acids. The CDR3, as DNA: TGTGCCCACGCGAGGAGCTATGAGCAGTTCTTC. Translated, it gives CAHARSYEQFF.

The rearrangement uses TRBV4-1 and TRBJ2-5; perhaps TRBD2 as D (6 bases). V gave up 0 bases and J gave up 5 bases, with 16 bases separating them. Germline lookup yields CDR1 MGHRA and CDR2 YSYEKL. The CDR3 has 16 residues. Written as DNA, the CDR3 is TGCGCCAGCAGCCAAGATGGACTGGGGGGAAGGGAGACCCAGTACTTC. It yields the protein CASSQDGLGGRETQYF.

The gene calls are TRBV4-1 and TRBJ2-1, with D perhaps matching TRBD1 (6 bases). CDR3 length equals 16 residues. CDR1 is MGHRA, CDR2 YSYEKL, per germline. V lost 4 bases, J lost 4 bases, and 17 bases lay in between. DNA for the CDR3: TGCGCCAGCAGCCTACTAAAGGGGGAGCTTTACAATGAGCAGTTCTTC. As protein: CASSLLKGELYNEQFF.

Regarding this clone: The same CDR3 is also encoded by other DNA sequences in this sample. The CDR3 reads CASSSPGNTEAFF. The CDR3 DNA reads TGTGCCAGCAGCTCGCCGGGGAACACTGAAGCTTTCTTT. The gene calls are TRBV5-4 and TRBJ1-1; D is uncertain. CDR1 SGHNT and CDR2 YYREEE come from the germline V gene (reference sequence). The CDR3 totals 13 residues. V lost 3 bases and J lost 1, with 7 bases in between. The whole variable domain, filled in from reference TRBV5-4 and TRBJ1-1, reads ETGVTQSPTHLIKTRGQQVTLRCSSQSGHNTVSWYQQALGQGPQFIFQYYREEENGRGNFPPRFSGLQFPNYSSELNVNALELDDSALYLCASSSPGNTEAFFGQGTRLTVV.

J is TRBJ2-3 and V is TRBV11-1, with a tentative D call TRBD2 (6 bases). Trimming removed 7 bases at V and 8 bases at J, with 10 bases between. CDR1 and CDR2 (germline): SGHAT, FQDESV (reference sequence). The CDR3 covers 11 residues. The CDR3 coding sequence is TGTGCCAGCAAAAAGGGAGGTACGCAGTATTTT. Protein product: CASKKGGTQYF.

This chain connects TRBV6-6 to TRBJ1-1; D is perhaps TRBD1 (5 bases). V was cut by 0 bases and J by 1 base, with 9 bases left in between. Germline V gives CDR1 MNHNY, CDR2 SVGAGI (reference sequence). The CDR3 runs 15 residues. DNA for the CDR3: TGTGCCAGCAGTTACTCTCAGGGCAGGAACACTGAAGCTTTCTTT. It is translated as CASSYSQGRNTEAFF.

The chain recombines TRBV9 with TRBJ2-1; maybe TRBD1 (7 bases). The CDR3 runs to 13 residues. The germline gives CDR1 SGDLS, CDR2 YYNGEE. V was clipped by 5 bases and J by 5 bases, with 11 bases between them. The CDR3 bases are TGTGCCAGCAGTCCAGGGGGGAACAATGAGCAGTTCTTC. This gives the protein CASSPGGNNEQFF. Filled out from reference TRBV9 and TRBJ2-1, the complete variable domain reads DSGVTQTPKHLITATGQRVTLRCSPRSGDLSVYWYQQSLDQGLQFLIQYYNGEERAKGNILERFSAQQFPDLHSELNLSSLELGDSALYFCASSPGGNNEQFFGPGTRLTVL.

The chain is built from TRBV7-2 and TRBJ2-7; 9 nucleotides agree with TRBD1. This CDR3 is 18 amino acids long. After removal of 4 bases from V and 3 bases from J, the junction contained 16 bases not matched to a gene. Looked up from germline, CDR1 is SGHTA and CDR2 is FQGNSA. The CDR3 here is CASSSHTIYRGHIYEQYF. CDR3 coding DNA: TGTGCCAGCAGCTCCCACACAATCTACAGGGGGCATATCTACGAGCAGTACTTC.

The rearrangement links TRBV6-1 to TRBJ2-7, with TRBD2 as a possible D gene (6 bases). This CDR3 is 14 amino acids long. V lost 6 bases to trimming and J lost 3 bases, with 15 bases between them. The germline V gene encodes CDR1 MNHNS and CDR2 SASEGT. This CDR3 reads CASRGGFGLYEQYF. The CDR3 DNA reads as TGTGCCAGCAGGGGGGGTTTTGGACTCTACGAGCAGTACTTC.

The J gene is TRBJ2-1, the V gene TRBV19; 8 positions match TRBD2. This CDR3 contains 14 residues. CDR1 LNHDA and CDR2 SQIVND come from the germline V gene (reference sequence). The ends lost 5 bases at V and 7 bases at J; junction bases unmatched: 7. CDR3 bases: TGTGCCAGTAGTGGGATGGGCGGGGGGAATGAGCAGTTCTTC. Translation: CASSGMGGGNEQFF. Full variable domain (remainder filled in from reference TRBV19 and TRBJ2-1): DGGITQSPKYLFRKEGQNVTLSCEQNLNHDAMYWYRQDPGQGLRLIYYSQIVNDFQKGDIAEGYSVSREKKESFPLTVTSAQKNPTAFYLCASSGMGGGNEQFFGPGTRLTVL.

The chain joins TRBV10-1 to TRBJ1-6; D may be TRBD1 (6 bases). V was pared by 6 bases and J by 8 bases, with 8 bases between. This CDR3 has 12 residues. Germline CDR1 WNHNN, CDR2 SYGVQD (reference sequence). The chain's CDR3 is CASSNRDSPLHF. The CDR3 coding sequence is TGCGCCAGCAGCAACAGGGATTCACCCCTCCACTTT.

The J gene is TRBJ2-3, the V gene TRBV5-4, with TRBD2 matching over 11 bases. Germline V lookup: CDR1 SGHNT, CDR2 YYREEE (reference sequence). With V trimmed by 4 bases and J by 1 base, 11 bases remained unmatched. The CDR3 extends over 18 amino acids. The CDR3 DNA sequence: TGTGCCAGCAGCCTCTCTAGCGGGGGGACCTTGGGCACAGATACGCAGTATTTT. This gives the protein CASSLSSGGTLGTDTQYF.

The chain recombines TRBV7-2 with TRBJ1-2; 8 bases agree with TRBD1. Germline V CDR1 and CDR2: SGHTA, FQGNSA. J gave up 8 bases and V 1 base, and 6 bases lay outside the gene matches. The length of the CDR3 is 14 residues. The CDR3 DNA sequence: TGTGCCAGCAGCTTAGGGCCAGGGGGCGCCGGCTACACCTTC. It is translated as CASSLGPGGAGYTF.